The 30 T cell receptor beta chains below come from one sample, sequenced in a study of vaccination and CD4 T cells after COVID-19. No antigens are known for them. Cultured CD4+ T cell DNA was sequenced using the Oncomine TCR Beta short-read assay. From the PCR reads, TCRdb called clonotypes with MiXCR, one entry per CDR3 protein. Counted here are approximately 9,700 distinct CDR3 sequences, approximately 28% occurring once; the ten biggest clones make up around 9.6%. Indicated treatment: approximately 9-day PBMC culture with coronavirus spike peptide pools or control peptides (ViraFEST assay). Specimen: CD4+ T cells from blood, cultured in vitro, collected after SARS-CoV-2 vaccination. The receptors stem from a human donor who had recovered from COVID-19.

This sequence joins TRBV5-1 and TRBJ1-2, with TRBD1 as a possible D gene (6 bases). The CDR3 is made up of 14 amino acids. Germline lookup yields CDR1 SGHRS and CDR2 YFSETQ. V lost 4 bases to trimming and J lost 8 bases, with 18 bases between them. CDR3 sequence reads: CASSRAGAGDGYTF. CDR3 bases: TGCGCCAGCAGCCGCGCGGGGGCAGGGGACGGCTACACCTTC.

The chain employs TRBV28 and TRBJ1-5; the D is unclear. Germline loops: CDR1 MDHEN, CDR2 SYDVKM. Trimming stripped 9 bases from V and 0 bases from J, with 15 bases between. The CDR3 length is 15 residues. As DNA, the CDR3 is TGTGCCAGGAGGGTCAAAACTTATAGCAATCAGCCCCAGCATTTT. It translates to CARRVKTYSNQPQHF. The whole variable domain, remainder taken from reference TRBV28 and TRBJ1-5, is DVKVTQSSRYLVKRTGEKVFLECVQDMDHENMFWYRQDPGLGLRLIYFSYDVKMKEKGDIPEGYSVSREKKERFSLILESASTNQTSMYLCARRVKTYSNQPQHFGDGTRLSIL.

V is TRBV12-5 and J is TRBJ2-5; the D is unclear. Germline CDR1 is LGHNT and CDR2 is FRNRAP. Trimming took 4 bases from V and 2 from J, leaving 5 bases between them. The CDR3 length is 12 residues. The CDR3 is CASGSAQETQYF. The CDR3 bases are TGTGCTAGTGGTTCAGCACAAGAGACCCAGTACTTC.

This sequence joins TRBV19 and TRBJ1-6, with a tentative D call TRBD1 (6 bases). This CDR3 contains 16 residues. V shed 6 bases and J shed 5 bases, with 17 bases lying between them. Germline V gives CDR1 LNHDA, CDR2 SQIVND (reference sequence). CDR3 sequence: CASRPRSRGNNSPLHF. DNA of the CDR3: TGTGCCAGTAGACCCAGGAGCAGGGGTAATAATTCACCCCTCCACTTT. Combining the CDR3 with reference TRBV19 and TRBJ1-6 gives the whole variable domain DGGITQSPKYLFRKEGQNVTLSCEQNLNHDAMYWYRQDPGQGLRLIYYSQIVNDFQKGDIAEGYSVSREKKESFPLTVTSAQKNPTAFYLCASRPRSRGNNSPLHFGNGTRLTVT.

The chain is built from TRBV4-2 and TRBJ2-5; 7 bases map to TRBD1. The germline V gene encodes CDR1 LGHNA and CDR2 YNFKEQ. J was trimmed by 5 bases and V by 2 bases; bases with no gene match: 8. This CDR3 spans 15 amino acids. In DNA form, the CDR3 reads TGTGCCAGCAGCCAAAACGACAGGGTAAGGGAGACCCAGTACTTC. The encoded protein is CASSQNDRVRETQYF.

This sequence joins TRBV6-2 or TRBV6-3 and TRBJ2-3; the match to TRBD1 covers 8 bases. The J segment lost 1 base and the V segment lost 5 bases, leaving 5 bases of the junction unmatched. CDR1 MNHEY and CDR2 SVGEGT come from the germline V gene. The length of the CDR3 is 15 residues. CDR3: CASSPQQGGTDTQYF. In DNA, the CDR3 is TGTGCCAGCAGTCCGCAACAGGGGGGCACAGATACGCAGTATTTT.

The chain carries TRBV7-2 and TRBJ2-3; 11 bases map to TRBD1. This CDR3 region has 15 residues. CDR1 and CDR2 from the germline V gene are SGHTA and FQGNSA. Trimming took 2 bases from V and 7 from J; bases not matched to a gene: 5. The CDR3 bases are TGTGCCAGCAGCTTAAGGACAGGGGGCCGCAATACGCAGTATTTT. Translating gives CASSLRTGGRNTQYF.

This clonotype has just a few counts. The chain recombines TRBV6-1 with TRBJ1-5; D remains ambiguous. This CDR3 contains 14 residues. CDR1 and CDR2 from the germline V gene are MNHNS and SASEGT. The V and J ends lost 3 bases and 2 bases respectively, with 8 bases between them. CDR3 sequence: CASSDGFRNQPQHF. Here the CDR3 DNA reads TGTGCCAGCAGTGACGGATTCCGCAATCAGCCCCAGCATTTT.

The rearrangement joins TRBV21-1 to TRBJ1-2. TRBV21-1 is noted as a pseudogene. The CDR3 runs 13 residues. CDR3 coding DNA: TGTGCCAGCAGCAAAACATCCAACTATGGCTACACCTTC. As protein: CASSKTSNYGYTF.

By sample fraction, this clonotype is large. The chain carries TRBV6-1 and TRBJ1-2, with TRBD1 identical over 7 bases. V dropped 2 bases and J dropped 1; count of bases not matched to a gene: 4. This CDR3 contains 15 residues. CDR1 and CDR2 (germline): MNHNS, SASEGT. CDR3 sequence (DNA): TGTGCCAGCAGTGAATCAGGGGGGGATAACTATGGCTACACCTTC. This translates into CASSESGGDNYGYTF.

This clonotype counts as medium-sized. Here the CDR3 reads CASSQIKGLPATDTQYF. The DNA for the CDR3 is TGCGCCAGCAGCCAGATCAAGGGACTACCCGCAACAGATACGCAGTATTTT. The chain has TRBV4-1 and TRBJ2-3; TRBD2 matches at 7 bases. The trim removed 3 bases at V and 3 bases at J, leaving 12 bases unmatched. Germline V gives CDR1 MGHRA, CDR2 YSYEKL. The CDR3 contains 17 residues.

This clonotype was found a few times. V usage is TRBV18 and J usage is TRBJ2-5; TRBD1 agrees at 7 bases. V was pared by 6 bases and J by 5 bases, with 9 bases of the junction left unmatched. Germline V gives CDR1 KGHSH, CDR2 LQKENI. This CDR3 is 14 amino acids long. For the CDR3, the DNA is TGTGCCAGCTCGAGCCCGGGACAGATGGAGACCCAGTACTTC. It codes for CASSSPGQMETQYF. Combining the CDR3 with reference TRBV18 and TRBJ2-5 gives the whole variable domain NAGVMQNPRHLVRRRGQEARLRCSPMKGHSHVYWYRQLPEEGLKFMVYLQKENIIDESGMPKERFSAEFPKEGPSILRIQQVVRGDSAAYFCASSSPGQMETQYFGPGTRLLVL.

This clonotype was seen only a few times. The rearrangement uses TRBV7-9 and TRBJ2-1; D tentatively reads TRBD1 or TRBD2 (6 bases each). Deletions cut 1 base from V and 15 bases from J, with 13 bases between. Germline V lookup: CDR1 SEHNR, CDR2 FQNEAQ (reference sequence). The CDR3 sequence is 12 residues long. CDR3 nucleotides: TGTGCCAGCAGCTTAGTAGGGGGGCGTGGGTTCTTC. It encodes CASSLVGGRGFF.

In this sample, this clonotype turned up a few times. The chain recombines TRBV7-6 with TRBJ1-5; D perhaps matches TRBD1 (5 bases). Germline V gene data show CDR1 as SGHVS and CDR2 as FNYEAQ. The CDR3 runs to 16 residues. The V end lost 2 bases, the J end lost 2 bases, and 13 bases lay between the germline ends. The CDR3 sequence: CASSLRAGSGNQPQHF. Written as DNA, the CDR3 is TGTGCCAGCAGCTTAAGGGCAGGGAGTGGCAATCAGCCCCAGCATTTT.

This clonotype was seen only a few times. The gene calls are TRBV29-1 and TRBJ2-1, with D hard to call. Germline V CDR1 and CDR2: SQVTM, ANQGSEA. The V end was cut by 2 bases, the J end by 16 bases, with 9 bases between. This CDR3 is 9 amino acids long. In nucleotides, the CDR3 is TGCAGCGTTGAAAAGATGCCCTTCTTC. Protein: CSVEKMPFF.

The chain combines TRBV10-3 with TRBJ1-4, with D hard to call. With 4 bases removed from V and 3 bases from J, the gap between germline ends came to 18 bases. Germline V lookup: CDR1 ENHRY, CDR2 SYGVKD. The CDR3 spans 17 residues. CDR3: CAISGPTLVMANEKLFF. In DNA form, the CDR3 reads TGTGCCATCAGTGGACCAACCCTGGTCATGGCTAATGAAAAACTGTTTTTT.

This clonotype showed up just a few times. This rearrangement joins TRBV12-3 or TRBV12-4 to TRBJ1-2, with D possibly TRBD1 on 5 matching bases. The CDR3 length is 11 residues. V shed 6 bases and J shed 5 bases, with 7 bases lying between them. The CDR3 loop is CASSPGYGYTF. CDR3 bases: TGTGCCAGCAGCCCAGGGTATGGCTACACCTTC.

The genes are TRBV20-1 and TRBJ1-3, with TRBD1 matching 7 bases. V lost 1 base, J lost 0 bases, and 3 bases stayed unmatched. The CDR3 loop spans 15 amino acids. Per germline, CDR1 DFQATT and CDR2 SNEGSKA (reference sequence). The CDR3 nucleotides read TGCAGTGCTAGAGGGAACAGGGGCTCTGGAAACACCATATATTTT. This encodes CSARGNRGSGNTIYF.

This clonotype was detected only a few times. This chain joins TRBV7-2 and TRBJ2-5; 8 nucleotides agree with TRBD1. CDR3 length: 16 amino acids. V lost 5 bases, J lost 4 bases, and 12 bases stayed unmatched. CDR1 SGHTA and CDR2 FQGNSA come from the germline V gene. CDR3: CASSRRRTGTLETQYF. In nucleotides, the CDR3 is TGTGCCAGCAGCCGACGCCGGACAGGGACTCTAGAGACCCAGTACTTC.

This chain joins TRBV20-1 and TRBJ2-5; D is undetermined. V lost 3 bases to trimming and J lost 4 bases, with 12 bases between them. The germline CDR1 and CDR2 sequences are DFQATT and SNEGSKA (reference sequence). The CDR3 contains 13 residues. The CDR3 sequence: CSARPGTRETQYF. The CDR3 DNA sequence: TGCAGTGCTAGGCCGGGCACGCGAGAGACCCAGTACTTC.

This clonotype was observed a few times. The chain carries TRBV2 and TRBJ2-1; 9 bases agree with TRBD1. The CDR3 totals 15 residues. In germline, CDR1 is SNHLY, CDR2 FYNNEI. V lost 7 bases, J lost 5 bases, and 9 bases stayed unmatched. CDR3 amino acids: CASKARDRANNEQFF. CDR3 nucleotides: TGTGCCAGCAAGGCCCGGGACAGGGCGAACAATGAGCAGTTCTTC.

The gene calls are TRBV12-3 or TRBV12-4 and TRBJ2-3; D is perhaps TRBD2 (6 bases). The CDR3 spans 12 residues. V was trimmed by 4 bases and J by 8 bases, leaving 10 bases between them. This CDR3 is CASSYSGGTQYF. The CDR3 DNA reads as TGTGCCAGCAGTTATAGCGGTGGTACGCAGTATTTT.

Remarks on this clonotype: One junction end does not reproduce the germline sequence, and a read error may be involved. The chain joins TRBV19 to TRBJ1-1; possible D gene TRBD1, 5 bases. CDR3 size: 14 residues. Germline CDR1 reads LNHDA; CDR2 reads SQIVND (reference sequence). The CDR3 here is CASRIGVGVTEAFF. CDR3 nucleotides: TGTGCCAGTAGAATAGGGGTAGGAGTCACTGAAGCTTTCTTT.

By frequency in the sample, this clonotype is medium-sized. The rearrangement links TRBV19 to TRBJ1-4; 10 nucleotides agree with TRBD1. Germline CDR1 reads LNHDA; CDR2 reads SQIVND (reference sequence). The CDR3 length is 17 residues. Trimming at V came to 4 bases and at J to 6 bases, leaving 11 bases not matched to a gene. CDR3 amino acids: CASSRKDRGATDEKLFF. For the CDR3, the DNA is TGTGCCAGTAGTAGAAAGGACAGGGGGGCTACTGATGAAAAACTGTTTTTT.

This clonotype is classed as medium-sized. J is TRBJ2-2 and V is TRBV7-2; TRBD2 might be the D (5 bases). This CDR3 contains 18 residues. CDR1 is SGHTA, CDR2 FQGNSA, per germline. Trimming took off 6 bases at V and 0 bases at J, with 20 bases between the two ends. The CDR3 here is CASSPRIKRRSNTGELFF. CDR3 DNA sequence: TGTGCCAGCAGTCCTCGAATCAAGCGGAGATCGAACACCGGGGAGCTGTTTTTT. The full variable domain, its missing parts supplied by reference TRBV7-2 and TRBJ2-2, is GAGVSQSPSNKVTEKGKDVELRCDPISGHTALYWYRQSLGQGLEFLIYFQGNSAPDKSGLPSDRFSAERTGGSVSTLTIQRTQQEDSAVYLCASSPRIKRRSNTGELFFGEGSRLTVL.

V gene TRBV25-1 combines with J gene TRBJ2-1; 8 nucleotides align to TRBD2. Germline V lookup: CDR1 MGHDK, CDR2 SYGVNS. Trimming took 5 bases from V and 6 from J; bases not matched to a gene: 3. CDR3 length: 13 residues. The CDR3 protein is CASSLAGGNEQFF. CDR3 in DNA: TGTGCCAGCAGTCTTGCGGGAGGCAATGAGCAGTTCTTC.

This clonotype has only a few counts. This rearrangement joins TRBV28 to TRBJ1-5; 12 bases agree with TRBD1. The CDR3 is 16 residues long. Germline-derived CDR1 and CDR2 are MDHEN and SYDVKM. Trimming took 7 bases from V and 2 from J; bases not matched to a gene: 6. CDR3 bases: TGTGCCAGCACCCGCGGGACAGGGGGCCGCAATCAGCCCCAGCATTTT. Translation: CASTRGTGGRNQPQHF.

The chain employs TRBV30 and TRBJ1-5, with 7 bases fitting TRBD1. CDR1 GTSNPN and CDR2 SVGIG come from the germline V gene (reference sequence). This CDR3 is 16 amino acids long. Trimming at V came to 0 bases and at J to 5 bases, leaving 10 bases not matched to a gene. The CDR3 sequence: CAWSVGGTALYQPQHF. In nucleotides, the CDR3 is TGTGCCTGGAGTGTAGGGGGGACAGCCCTTTATCAGCCCCAGCATTTT.

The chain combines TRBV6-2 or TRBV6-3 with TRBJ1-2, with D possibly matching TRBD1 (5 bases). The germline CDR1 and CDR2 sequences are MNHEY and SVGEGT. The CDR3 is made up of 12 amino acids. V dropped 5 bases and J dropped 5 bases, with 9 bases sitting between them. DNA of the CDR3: TGTGCCAGCAGTCGTGACAGATATGGCTACACCTTC. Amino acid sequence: CASSRDRYGYTF.

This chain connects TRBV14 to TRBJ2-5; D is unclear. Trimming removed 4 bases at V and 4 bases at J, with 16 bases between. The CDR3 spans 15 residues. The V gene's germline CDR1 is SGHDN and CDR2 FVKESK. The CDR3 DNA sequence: TGTGCCAGCAGCCCTAAAGCCGGGCCGTTAGAGACCCAGTACTTC. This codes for CASSPKAGPLETQYF.